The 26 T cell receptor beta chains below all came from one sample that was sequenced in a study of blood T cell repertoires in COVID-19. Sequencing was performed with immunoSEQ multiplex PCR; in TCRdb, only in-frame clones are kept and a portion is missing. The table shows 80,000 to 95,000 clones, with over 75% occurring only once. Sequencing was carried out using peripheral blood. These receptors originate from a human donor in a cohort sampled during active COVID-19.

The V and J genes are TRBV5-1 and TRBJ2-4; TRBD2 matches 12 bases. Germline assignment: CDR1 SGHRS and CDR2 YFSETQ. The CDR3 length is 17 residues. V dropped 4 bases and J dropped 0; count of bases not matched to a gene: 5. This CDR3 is CASSRTSGVIAKNIQYF. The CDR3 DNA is TGCGCCAGCAGCCGGACTAGCGGGGTCATAGCCAAAAACATTCAGTACTTC. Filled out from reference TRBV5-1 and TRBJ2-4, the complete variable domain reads KAGVTQTPRYLIKTRGQQVTLSCSPISGHRSVSWYQQTPGQGLQFLFEYFSETQRNKGNFPGRFSGRQFSNSRSEMNVSTLELGDSALYLCASSRTSGVIAKNIQYFGAGTRLSVL.

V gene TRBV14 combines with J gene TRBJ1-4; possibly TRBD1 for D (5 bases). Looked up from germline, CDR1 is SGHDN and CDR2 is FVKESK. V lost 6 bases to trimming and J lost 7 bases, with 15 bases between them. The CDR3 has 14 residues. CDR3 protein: CASRLGGASEKLFF. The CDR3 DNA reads TGTGCCAGCAGGCTCGGAGGGGCAAGTGAAAAACTGTTTTTT.

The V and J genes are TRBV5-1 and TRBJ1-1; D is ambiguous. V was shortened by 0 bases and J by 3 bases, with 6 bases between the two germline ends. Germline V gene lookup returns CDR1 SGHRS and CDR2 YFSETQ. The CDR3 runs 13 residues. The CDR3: CASSLVSYTEAFF. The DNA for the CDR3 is TGCGCCAGCAGCTTGGTGTCCTACACTGAAGCTTTCTTT.

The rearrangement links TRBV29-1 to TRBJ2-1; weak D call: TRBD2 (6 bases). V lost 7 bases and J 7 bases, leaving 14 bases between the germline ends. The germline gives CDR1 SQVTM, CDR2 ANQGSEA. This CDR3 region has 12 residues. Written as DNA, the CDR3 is TGCAGCGAATCGGAGGGGTCTAATGAGCAGTTCTTC. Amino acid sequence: CSESEGSNEQFF.

Here the CDR3 reads CASSLTASGGTDTQYF. Written as DNA, the CDR3 is TGTGCCAGCAGCTTAACCGCTAGCGGGGGCACAGATACGCAGTATTTT. V gene TRBV7-3 combines with J gene TRBJ2-3; 9 bases match TRBD2. This CDR3 region has 16 residues. Germline values: CDR1 SGHTA, CDR2 FQGTGA. The V and J ends lost 0 bases and 1 base, in that order; junction bases with no gene match: 2.

The CDR3 loop reads CASSQGATEAFF. CDR3 sequence (DNA): TGTGCCAGCAGCCAAGGAGCCACTGAAGCTTTCTTT. V and J are TRBV3-1 (or the pseudogene TRBV3-2) and TRBJ1-1; D unresolved. Germline V CDR1 and CDR2: LGHDT, YNNKEL (reference sequence). The V end lost 1 base, the J end lost 4 bases, and 4 bases lay between the germline ends. CDR3 size: 12 residues.

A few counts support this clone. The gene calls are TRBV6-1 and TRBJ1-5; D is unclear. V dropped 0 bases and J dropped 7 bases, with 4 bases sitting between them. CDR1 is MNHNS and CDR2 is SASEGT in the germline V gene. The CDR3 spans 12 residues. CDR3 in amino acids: CASSEARQPQHF. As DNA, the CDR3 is TGTGCCAGCAGTGAAGCGCGGCAGCCCCAGCATTTT.

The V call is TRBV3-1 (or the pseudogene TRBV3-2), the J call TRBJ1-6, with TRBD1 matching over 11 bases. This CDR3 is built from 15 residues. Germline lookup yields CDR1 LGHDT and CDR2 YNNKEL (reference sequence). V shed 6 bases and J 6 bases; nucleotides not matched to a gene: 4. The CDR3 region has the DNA TGTGCCAGCAGGCTGGGACAGGGGGTTAATTCACCCCTCCACTTT. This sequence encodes CASRLGQGVNSPLHF.

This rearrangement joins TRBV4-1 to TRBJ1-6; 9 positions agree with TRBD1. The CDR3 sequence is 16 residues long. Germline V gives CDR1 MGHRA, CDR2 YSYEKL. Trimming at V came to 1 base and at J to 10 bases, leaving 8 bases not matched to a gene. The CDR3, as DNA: TGCGCCAGCAGCCAAGTCGGGACAGGGAGTAGCTCACCCCTCCACTTT. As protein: CASSQVGTGSSSPLHF.

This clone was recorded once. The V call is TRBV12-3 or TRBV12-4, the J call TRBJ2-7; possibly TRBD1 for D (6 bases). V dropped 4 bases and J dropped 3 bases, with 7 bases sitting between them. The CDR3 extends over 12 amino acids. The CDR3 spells CASSWTVYEQYF. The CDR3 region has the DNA TGTGCCAGCAGTTGGACAGTCTACGAGCAGTACTTC.

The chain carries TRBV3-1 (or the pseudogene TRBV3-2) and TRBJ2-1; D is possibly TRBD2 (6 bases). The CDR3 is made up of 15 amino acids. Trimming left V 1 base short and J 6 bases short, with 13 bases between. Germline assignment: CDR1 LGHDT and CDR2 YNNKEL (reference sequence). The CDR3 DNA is TGTGCCAGCAGCCAAGCGGGGCCCGGGGGCAATGAGCAGTTCTTC. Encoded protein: CASSQAGPGGNEQFF.

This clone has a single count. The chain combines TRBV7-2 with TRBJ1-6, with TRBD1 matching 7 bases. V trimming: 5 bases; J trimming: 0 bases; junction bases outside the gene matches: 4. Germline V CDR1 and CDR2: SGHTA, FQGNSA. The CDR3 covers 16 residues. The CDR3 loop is CASSLNRGSYNSPLHF. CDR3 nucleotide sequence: TGTGCCAGCAGCCTCAACAGGGGCTCCTATAATTCACCCCTCCACTTT. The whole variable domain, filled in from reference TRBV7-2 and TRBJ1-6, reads GAGVSQSPSNKVTEKGKDVELRCDPISGHTALYWYRQSLGQGLEFLIYFQGNSAPDKSGLPSDRFSAERTGGSVSTLTIQRTQQEDSAVYLCASSLNRGSYNSPLHFGNGTRLTVT.

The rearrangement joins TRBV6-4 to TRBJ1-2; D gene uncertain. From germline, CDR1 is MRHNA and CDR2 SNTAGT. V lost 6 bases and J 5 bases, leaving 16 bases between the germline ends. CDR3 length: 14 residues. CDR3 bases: TGTGCCAGCAGGCCCACCCTTGGGGAGTATGGCTACACCTTC. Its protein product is CASRPTLGEYGYTF.

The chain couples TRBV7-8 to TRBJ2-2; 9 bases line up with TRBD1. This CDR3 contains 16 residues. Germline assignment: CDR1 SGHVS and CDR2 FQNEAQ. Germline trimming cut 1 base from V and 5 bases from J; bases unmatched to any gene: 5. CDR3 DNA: TGTGCCAGCAGCTTAGTGGACAGGGGTTGGACCGGGGAGCTGTTTTTT. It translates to CASSLVDRGWTGELFF.

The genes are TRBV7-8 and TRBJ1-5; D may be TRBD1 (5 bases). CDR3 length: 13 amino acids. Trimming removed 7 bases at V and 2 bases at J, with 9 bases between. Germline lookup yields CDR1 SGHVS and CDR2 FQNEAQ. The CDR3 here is CASTGGGNQPQHF. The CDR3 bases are TGTGCCAGCACCGGGGGGGGCAATCAGCCCCAGCATTTT.

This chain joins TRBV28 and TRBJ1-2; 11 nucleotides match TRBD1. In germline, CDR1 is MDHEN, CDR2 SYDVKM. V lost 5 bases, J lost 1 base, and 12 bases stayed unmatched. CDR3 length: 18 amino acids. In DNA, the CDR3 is TGTGCCAGCAGTCCACAACACCGGGACAGGGGGAGTAACTATGGCTACACCTTC. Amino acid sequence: CASSPQHRDRGSNYGYTF.

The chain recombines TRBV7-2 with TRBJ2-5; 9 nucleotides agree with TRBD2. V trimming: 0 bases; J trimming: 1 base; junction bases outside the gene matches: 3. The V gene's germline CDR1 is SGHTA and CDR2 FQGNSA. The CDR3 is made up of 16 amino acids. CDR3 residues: CASSLAAGGRQETQYF. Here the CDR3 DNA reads TGTGCCAGCAGCTTAGCAGCGGGGGGTCGCCAAGAGACCCAGTACTTC.

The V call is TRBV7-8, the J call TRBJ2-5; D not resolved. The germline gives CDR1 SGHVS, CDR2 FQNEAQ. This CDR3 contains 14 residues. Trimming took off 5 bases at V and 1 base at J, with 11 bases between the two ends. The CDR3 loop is CASSIATAQETQYF. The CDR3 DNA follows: TGTGCCAGCAGCATTGCTACAGCCCAAGAGACCCAGTACTTC.

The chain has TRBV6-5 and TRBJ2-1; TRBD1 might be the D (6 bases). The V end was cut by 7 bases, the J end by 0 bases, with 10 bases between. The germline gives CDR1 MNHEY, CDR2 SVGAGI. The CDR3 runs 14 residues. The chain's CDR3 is CASNTGSSYNEQFF. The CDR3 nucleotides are TGTGCCAGCAACACAGGGAGCTCCTACAATGAGCAGTTCTTC.

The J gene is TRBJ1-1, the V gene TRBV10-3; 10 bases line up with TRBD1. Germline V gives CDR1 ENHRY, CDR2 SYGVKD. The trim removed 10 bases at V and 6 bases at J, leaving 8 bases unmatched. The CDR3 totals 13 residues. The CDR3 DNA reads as TGTGCCAGCCGACAGGGGGCATCCGCTGAAGCTTTCTTT. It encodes CASRQGASAEAFF.

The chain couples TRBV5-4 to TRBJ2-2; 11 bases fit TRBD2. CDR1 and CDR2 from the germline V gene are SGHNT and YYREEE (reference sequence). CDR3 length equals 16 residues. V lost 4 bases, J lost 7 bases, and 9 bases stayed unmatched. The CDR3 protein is CASSPRLAGNGGELFF. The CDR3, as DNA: TGTGCCAGCAGCCCAAGACTAGCGGGGAACGGCGGGGAGCTGTTTTTT.

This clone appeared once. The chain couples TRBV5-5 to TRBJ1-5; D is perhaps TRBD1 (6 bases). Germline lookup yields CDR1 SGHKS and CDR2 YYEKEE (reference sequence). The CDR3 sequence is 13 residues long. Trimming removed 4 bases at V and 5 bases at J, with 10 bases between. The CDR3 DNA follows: TGTGCCAGCAGCCTAACAGGGTATCAGCCCCAGCATTTT. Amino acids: CASSLTGYQPQHF.

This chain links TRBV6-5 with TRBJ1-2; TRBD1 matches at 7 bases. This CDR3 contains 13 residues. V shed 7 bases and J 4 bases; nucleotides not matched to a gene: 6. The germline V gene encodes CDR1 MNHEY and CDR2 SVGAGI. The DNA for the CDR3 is TGTGCCAGCACCGAACGGGACAGCTATGGCTACACCTTC. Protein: CASTERDSYGYTF.

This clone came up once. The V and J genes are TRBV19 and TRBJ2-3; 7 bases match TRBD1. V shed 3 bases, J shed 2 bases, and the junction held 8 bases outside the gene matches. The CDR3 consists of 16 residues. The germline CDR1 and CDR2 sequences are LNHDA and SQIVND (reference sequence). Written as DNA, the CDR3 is TGTGCCAGTAGTATTTTTCAGGGGGAACTCACAGATACGCAGTATTTT. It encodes CASSIFQGELTDTQYF.

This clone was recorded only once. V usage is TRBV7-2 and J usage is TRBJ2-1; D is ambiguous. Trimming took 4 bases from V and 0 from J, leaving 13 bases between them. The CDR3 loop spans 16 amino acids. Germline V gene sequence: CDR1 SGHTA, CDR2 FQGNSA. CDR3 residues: CASSSRLKSSYNEQFF. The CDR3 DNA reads TGTGCCAGCAGCTCAAGACTCAAGAGCTCCTACAATGAGCAGTTCTTC.

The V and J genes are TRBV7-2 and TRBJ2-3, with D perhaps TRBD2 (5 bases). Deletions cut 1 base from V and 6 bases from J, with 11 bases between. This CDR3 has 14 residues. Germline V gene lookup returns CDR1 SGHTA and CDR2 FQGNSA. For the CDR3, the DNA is TGTGCCAGCAGCTTAGGCCCGGGGTCGGATACGCAGTATTTT. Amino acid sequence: CASSLGPGSDTQYF. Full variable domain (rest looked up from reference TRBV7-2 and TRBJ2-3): GAGVSQSPSNKVTEKGKDVELRCDPISGHTALYWYRQSLGQGLEFLIYFQGNSAPDKSGLPSDRFSAERTGGSVSTLTIQRTQQEDSAVYLCASSLGPGSDTQYFGPGTRLTVL.